The sequence of this TCR beta chain was determined in a study of Ad26.COV2.S vaccination and SARS-CoV-2 variants. On the study more broadly: Ad26.COV2.S was injected intramuscularly once or twice, 56 days apart. Study-level results: Substantial post-vaccination breadth of spike-specific CD8+ and CD4+ T cell responses was reported. Analyses of TCR breadth and depth may have underestimated total T cell responses.

Using immunoSEQ multiplex PCR, the repertoire was profiled, and TCRdb retains in-frame clones only, with some absent. The data show about 320,000 clones, with 90% seen just once and about 5.4% held by the top ten. With respect to this clone: Its antigen remains unidentified.

Treatment of the sample: approximately 18 received Ad26.COV2.S at low or high dose, single or two shots; several received placebo; per-sample allocation not given. Day 63 after the first vaccine or placebo injection was the time point for sampling. In the vaccine, an Ad26 vector expressed the SARS-CoV-2 spike of the Wuhan strain. Germline V gene sequence: CDR1 KGHSH, CDR2 LQKENI. V shed 4 bases, J shed 8 bases, and the junction held 6 bases outside the gene matches. This CDR3 has 14 amino acids. Sequences were derived from peripheral blood, sampled in a trial of Ad26.COV2.S vaccine versus placebo. The receptor's source is a person between 18 and 65 years old who received the Ad26.COV2.S COVID-19 vaccine or a placebo. This chain connects TRBV18 to TRBJ2-1, with 9 bases aligning to TRBD1. The CDR3 loop is CASSRDRAGDEQFF. CDR3 in DNA: TGTGCCAGCTCACGGGACAGGGCAGGTGATGAGCAGTTCTTC.